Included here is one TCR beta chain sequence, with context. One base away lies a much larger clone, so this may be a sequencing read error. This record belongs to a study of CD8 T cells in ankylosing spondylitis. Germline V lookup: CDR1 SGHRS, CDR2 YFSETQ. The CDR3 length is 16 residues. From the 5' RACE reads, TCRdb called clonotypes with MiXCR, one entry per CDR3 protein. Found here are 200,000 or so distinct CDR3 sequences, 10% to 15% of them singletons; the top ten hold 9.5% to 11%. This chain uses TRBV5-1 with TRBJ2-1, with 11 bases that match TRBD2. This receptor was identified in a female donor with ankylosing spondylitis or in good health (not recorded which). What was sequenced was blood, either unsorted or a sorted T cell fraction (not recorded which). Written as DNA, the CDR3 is TGCACCAGCAGCTTGTTAGCGACTAGCGGGACCAATGAGCAGTTCTTC. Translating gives CTSSLLATSGTNEQFF.